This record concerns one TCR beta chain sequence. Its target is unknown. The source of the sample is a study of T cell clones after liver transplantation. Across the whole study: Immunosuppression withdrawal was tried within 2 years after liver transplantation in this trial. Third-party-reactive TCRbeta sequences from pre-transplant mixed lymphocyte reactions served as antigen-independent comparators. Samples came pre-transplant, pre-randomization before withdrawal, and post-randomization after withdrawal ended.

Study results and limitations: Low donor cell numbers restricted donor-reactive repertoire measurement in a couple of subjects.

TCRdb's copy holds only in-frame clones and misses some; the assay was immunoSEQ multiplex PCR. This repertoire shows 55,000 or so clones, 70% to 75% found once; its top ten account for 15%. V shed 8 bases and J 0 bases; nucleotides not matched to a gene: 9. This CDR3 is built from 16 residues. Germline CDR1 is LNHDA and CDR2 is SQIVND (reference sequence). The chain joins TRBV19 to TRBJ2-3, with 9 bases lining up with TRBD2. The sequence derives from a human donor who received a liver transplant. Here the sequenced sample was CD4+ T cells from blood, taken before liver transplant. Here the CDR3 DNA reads TGTGCCAGTCGGCCCCTGCTAGCGGGGAGCACAGATACGCAGTATTTT. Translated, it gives CASRPLLAGSTDTQYF.